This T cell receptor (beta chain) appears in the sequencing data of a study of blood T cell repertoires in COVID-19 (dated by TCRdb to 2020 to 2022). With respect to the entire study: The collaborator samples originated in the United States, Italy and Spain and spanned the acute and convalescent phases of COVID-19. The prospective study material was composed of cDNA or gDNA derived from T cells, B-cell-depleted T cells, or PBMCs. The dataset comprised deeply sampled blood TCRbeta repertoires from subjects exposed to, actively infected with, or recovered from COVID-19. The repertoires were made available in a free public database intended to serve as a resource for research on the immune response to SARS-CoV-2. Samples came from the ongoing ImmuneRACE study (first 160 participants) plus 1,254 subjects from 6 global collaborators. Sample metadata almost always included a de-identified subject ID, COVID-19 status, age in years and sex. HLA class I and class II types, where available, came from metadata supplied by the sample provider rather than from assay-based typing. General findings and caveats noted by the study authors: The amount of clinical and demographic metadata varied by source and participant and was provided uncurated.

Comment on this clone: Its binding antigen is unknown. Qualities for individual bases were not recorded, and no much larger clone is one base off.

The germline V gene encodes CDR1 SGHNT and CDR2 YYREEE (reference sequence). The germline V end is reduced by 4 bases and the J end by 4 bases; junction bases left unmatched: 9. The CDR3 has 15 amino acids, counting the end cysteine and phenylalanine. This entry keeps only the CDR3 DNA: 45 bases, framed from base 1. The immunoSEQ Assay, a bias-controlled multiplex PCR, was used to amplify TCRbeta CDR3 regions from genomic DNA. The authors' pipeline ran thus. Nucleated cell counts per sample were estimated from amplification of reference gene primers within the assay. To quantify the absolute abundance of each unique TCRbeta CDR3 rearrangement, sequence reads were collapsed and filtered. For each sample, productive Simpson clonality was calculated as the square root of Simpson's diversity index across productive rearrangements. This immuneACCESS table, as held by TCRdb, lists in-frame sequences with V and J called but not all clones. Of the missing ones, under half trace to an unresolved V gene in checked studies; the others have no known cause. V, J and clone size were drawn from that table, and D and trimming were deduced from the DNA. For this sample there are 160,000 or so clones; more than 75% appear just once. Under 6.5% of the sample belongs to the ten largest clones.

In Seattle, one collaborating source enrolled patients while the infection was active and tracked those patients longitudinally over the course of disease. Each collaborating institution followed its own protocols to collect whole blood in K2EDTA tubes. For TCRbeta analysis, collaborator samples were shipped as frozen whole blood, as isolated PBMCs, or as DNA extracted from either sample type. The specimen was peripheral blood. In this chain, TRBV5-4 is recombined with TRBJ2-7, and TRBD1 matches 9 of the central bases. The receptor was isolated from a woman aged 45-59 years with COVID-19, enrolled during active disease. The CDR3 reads CASSREGQGLYEQYF. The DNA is TGTGCCAGCAGCCGGGAAGGACAGGGGTTATACGAGCAGTACTTC.